In this sample, the clone carrying this TCR beta chain turned up once. These data belong to a study of blood T cell repertoires in COVID-19. Across the whole study: Acute-phase and convalescent COVID-19 samples originated in the United States, Italy and Spain.

Source study methods: Researchers report that nucleated cell counts were estimated from reference gene primer amplification. The repertoire was sequenced with immunoSEQ multiplex PCR; TCRdb's copy has only in-frame clones and lacks some. Clone size and the V and J calls come from that table; the DNA yielded D and trimming. The sample consists of more than 65,000 clones, approximately 79% of them appearing once. The CDR3 length is 14 residues. V was shortened by 0 bases and J by 2 bases, with 5 bases between the two germline ends. The V gene's germline CDR1 is LNHDA and CDR2 SQIVND (reference sequence).

This chain connects TRBV19 to TRBJ2-1; D remains unclear. This TCR was recovered from a woman aged 50 to 60 with acute or convalescent COVID-19. The sample consisted of peripheral blood. For the CDR3, the DNA is TGTGCCAGTAGTATAGATAGCCCCTACAATGAGCAGTTCTTC. This gives the protein CASSIDSPYNEQFF.